These 25 T cell receptor beta chains share one sample of origin, sequenced in a study of blood T cell repertoires in COVID-19. Data came from immunoSEQ multiplex PCR; TCRdb stores just in-frame clones and leaves some out. The sample lists about 130,000 clones; 84% were seen once. Sequenced input: peripheral blood. The receptors were gathered from a man in his sixties with acute or convalescent COVID-19.

This clone was counted at least ten times. The chain couples TRBV6-5 to TRBJ1-2; 11 bases match TRBD1. V was clipped by 2 bases and J by 3 bases; unmatched bases: 5. Looked up from germline, CDR1 is MNHEY and CDR2 is SVGAGI. The length of the CDR3 is 16 residues. The CDR3 protein is CASSYIRTGGHYGYTF. The DNA of the CDR3 is TGTGCCAGCAGTTACATAAGGACAGGGGGCCACTATGGCTACACCTTC.

This clone was detected only once. The V and J genes are TRBV6-6 and TRBJ1-5; 9 positions agree with TRBD1. The CDR3 is 18 amino acids. Germline loops: CDR1 MNHNY, CDR2 SVGAGI (reference sequence). The V gene end was trimmed by 8 bases and the J gene end by 3 bases; junction bases not matched to a gene: 17. Here the CDR3 DNA reads TGTGCCAGCCGTCCCGGGACAGGGTATCTTGCCACCAATCAGCCCCAGCATTTT. Translation gives CASRPGTGYLATNQPQHF.

This clone was seen more than once but under ten times. V usage is TRBV7-6 and J usage is TRBJ2-2; D is unclear. CDR3 length equals 15 residues. Trimming removed 1 base from V and 2 bases from J, with 8 bases in between. Germline V gene data show CDR1 as SGHVS and CDR2 as FNYEAQ. The CDR3 here is CASSLGHPNTGELFF. The CDR3, as DNA: TGTGCCAGCAGCTTAGGGCACCCCAACACCGGGGAGCTGTTTTTT.

This clone was counted a few times. The V call is TRBV5-6, the J call TRBJ1-1; D call uncertain. With 5 bases removed from V and 3 bases from J, the gap between germline ends came to 14 bases. Germline CDR1 SGHDT, CDR2 YYEEEE. The CDR3 covers 14 residues. The chain's CDR3 is CASRPISSHTEAFF. In DNA form, the CDR3 reads TGTGCCAGCAGGCCTATTTCCTCACACACTGAAGCTTTCTTT.

This chain links TRBV5-1 with TRBJ1-6; the D is unclear. This CDR3 contains 14 residues. With 3 bases removed from V and 8 bases from J, the gap between germline ends came to 12 bases. Per germline, CDR1 SGHRS and CDR2 YFSETQ. This chain's CDR3 is CASSWSSEDSPLHF. As DNA, the CDR3 is TGCGCCAGCAGCTGGTCCAGTGAGGATTCACCCCTCCACTTT.

The chain combines TRBV6-1 with TRBJ2-7; D is possibly TRBD1 (6 bases). The V gene's germline CDR1 is MNHNS and CDR2 SASEGT. CDR3 length: 14 residues. The ends were cut back, 3 bases at V and 4 bases at J, with 13 bases in the middle. CDR3 loop: CASSDGARGYEQYF. CDR3 DNA sequence: TGTGCCAGCAGTGATGGGGCTAGGGGGTACGAGCAGTACTTC.

The chain recombines TRBV7-9 with TRBJ1-1; D may be TRBD1 (5 bases). The CDR3 consists of 15 residues. V shed 5 bases and J shed 6 bases, with 19 bases lying between them. Per the germline V gene, CDR1 is SEHNR and CDR2 is FQNEAQ (reference sequence). The CDR3 DNA reads as TGTGCCAGCAGCCCAACTTCAGTCGGGGGGGCTGAAGCTTTCTTT. This translates into CASSPTSVGGAEAFF.

This chain connects TRBV5-6 to TRBJ2-5, with 8 bases identical to TRBD2. Germline CDR1 reads SGHDT; CDR2 reads YYEEEE. The CDR3 has 15 amino acids. The ends lost 5 bases at V and 2 bases at J; junction bases unmatched: 8. For the CDR3, the DNA is TGTGCCAGCAGACCGACGGGAGGGTTACAAGAGACCCAGTACTTC. Translating it yields CASRPTGGLQETQYF.

The rearrangement links TRBV24-1 to TRBJ1-2; no definite D call. This CDR3 comprises 15 residues. V lost 3 bases and J 4 bases, leaving 14 bases between the germline ends. CDR1 is KGHDR, CDR2 SFDVKD, per germline. CDR3 bases: TGTGCCACCAGTGATGAATCAACCGGGATCTATGGCTACACCTTC. This encodes CATSDESTGIYGYTF.

CDR3 residues: CASRNPTPMNTEAFF. CDR3 coding DNA: TGCGCCAGCAGGAACCCGACACCCATGAACACTGAAGCTTTCTTT. The chain couples TRBV10-2 to TRBJ1-1; D not resolved. CDR1 and CDR2 (germline): WSHSY, SAAADI. This CDR3 comprises 15 residues. Trimming took off 6 bases at V and 0 bases at J, with 14 bases between the two ends.

The gene calls are TRBV5-4 and TRBJ2-1; perhaps TRBD2 as D (6 bases). The CDR3 covers 15 residues. Trimming cost V 0 bases and J 7 bases, with 14 bases left between them. Germline CDR1 is SGHNT and CDR2 is YYREEE (reference sequence). The CDR3 nucleotides read TGTGCCAGCAGCTTGGTTGGGGTTCGGGGGAATGAGCAGTTCTTC. Translation gives CASSLVGVRGNEQFF.

The rearrangement joins TRBV7-9 to TRBJ1-2; D gene uncertain. V was cut by 5 bases and J by 8 bases, with 9 bases left in between. Germline V CDR1 and CDR2: SEHNR, FQNEAQ (reference sequence). The CDR3 loop spans 11 amino acids. The CDR3 protein is CASSVGDGYTF. CDR3 DNA sequence: TGTGCCAGCAGCGTGGGAGACGGCTACACCTTC.

The chain combines TRBV12-5 with TRBJ2-2; 8 positions agree with TRBD2. The V and J ends lost 1 base and 5 bases, in that order; junction bases with no gene match: 3. CDR3 length equals 15 residues. From germline, CDR1 is LGHNT and CDR2 FRNRAP. For the CDR3, the DNA is TGTGCTAGTGGTTTGGCTAGCGGGTTGACCGGGGAGCTGTTTTTT. Its translation: CASGLASGLTGELFF. Based on the CDR3 plus reference TRBV12-5 and TRBJ2-2, the full variable domain is DARVTQTPRHKVTEMGQEVTMRCQPILGHNTVFWYRQTMMQGLELLAYFRNRAPLDDSGMPKDRFSAEMPDATLATLKIQPSEPRDSAVYFCASGLASGLTGELFFGEGSRLTVL.

This chain links TRBV4-2 with TRBJ2-7, with 7 bases that match TRBD1. V gave up 0 bases and J gave up 2 bases; unmatched junction bases: 7. In germline, CDR1 is LGHNA, CDR2 YNFKEQ. The CDR3 totals 16 residues. CDR3 sequence: CASSQELPTGPYEQYF. The CDR3 DNA follows: TGTGCCAGCAGCCAAGAGCTTCCGACAGGGCCCTACGAGCAGTACTTC.

The J gene is TRBJ1-1, the V gene TRBV7-8, with 10 bases that match TRBD1. V trimming: 5 bases; J trimming: 6 bases; junction bases outside the gene matches: 12. Germline V CDR1 and CDR2: SGHVS, FQNEAQ. The CDR3 loop spans 16 amino acids. The CDR3, as DNA: TGTGCCAGCAGCCCTCGGACAGGGGGAGGTCCCGCTGAAGCTTTCTTT. Amino acid sequence: CASSPRTGGGPAEAFF.

This sequence joins TRBV27 and TRBJ2-2, with a weak D call TRBD1 (5 bases). The V end lost 10 bases, the J end lost 6 bases, and 18 bases lay between the germline ends. The germline CDR1 and CDR2 sequences are MNHEY and SMNVEV (reference sequence). The CDR3 has 14 amino acids. CDR3 loop: CATRTGVNPGELFF. CDR3 nucleotides: TGTGCCACCCGAACAGGAGTCAACCCCGGGGAGCTGTTTTTT.

The chain couples TRBV27 to TRBJ1-5; 8 bases are shared with TRBD1. CDR3 length equals 16 residues. Germline V gives CDR1 MNHEY, CDR2 SMNVEV (reference sequence). V lost 6 bases, J lost 3 bases, and 10 bases stayed unmatched. In nucleotides, the CDR3 is TGTGCCAGCAGCAGAGCAGGGGGCCCGATCAATCAGCCCCAGCATTTT. It yields the protein CASSRAGGPINQPQHF.

The CDR3 loop reads CASGDNLNQPQHF. The CDR3 DNA reads TGTGCTAGTGGTGACAACTTAAATCAGCCCCAGCATTTT. This sequence joins TRBV12-5 and TRBJ1-5; D unclear. The germline V and J ends were trimmed by 5 bases and 4 bases, with 9 bases remaining between them. The CDR3 loop spans 13 amino acids. Germline assignment: CDR1 LGHNT and CDR2 FRNRAP. Together with reference TRBV12-5 and TRBJ1-5, the CDR3 gives the full variable domain: DARVTQTPRHKVTEMGQEVTMRCQPILGHNTVFWYRQTMMQGLELLAYFRNRAPLDDSGMPKDRFSAEMPDATLATLKIQPSEPRDSAVYFCASGDNLNQPQHFGDGTRLSIL.

This chain connects TRBV18 to TRBJ2-7, with TRBD1 matching over 10 bases. This CDR3 comprises 14 residues. Germline V CDR1 and CDR2: KGHSH, LQKENI. The junction had 6 bases not matched to a gene; V was cut back by 5 bases and J by 5 bases. The CDR3 here is CASSEDRGRNEQYF. CDR3 nucleotide sequence: TGTGCCAGCTCAGAAGACAGGGGGCGGAACGAGCAGTACTTC.

The V call is TRBV2, the J call TRBJ1-5; D might be TRBD1 (6 bases). The CDR3 totals 14 residues. Germline V lookup: CDR1 SNHLY, CDR2 FYNNEI. Trimming pared 3 bases from V and 3 bases from J, leaving 9 bases between. CDR3 region: CASSDSGVNQPQHF. The CDR3 bases are TGTGCCAGCAGTGATTCAGGGGTCAATCAGCCCCAGCATTTT.

A remark on this clone: Distinct nucleotide sequences in the sample also encode this CDR3. The gene calls are TRBV5-1 and TRBJ2-2; D perhaps matches TRBD2 (5 bases). Deletions cut 2 bases from V and 1 base from J, with 9 bases between. This CDR3 comprises 15 residues. The germline CDR1 and CDR2 sequences are SGHRS and YFSETQ. The CDR3 loop reads CASSFRGQNTGELFF. The DNA for the CDR3 is TGCGCCAGCAGCTTTCGAGGGCAGAACACCGGGGAGCTGTTTTTT.

V is TRBV5-1 and J is TRBJ2-3; the match to TRBD1 covers 9 bases. Unmatched junction bases numbered 6, after V lost 4 bases and J lost 3 bases. The CDR3 covers 15 residues. The V gene's germline CDR1 is SGHRS and CDR2 YFSETQ. For the CDR3, the DNA is TGCGCCAGCAGCCCCGGGACAGGGAGGACAGATACGCAGTATTTT. It codes for CASSPGTGRTDTQYF.

This clone has more than one count but fewer than ten. CDR3 in amino acids: CSVADGTGWHEQYF. DNA of the CDR3: TGCAGCGTTGCAGACGGGACAGGGTGGCACGAGCAGTACTTC. The chain combines TRBV29-1 with TRBJ2-7; the match to TRBD1 covers 9 bases. V lost 4 bases and J lost 5; bases outside the gene matches: 9. CDR3 length equals 14 residues. Germline CDR1 is SQVTM and CDR2 is ANQGSEA.

This clone was counted a single time. The V gene is TRBV19, the J gene TRBJ2-3; D possibly corresponds to TRBD1 (6 bases). CDR3 length: 12 residues. Germline V CDR1 and CDR2: LNHDA, SQIVND (reference sequence). Trimming took off 4 bases at V and 10 bases at J, with 12 bases between the two ends. The CDR3 DNA reads TGTGCCAGTAGTACTGACAGGTATCCGCAGTATTTT. This translates into CASSTDRYPQYF.

The chain is built from TRBV5-1 and TRBJ2-7; 9 positions agree with TRBD1. V dropped 3 bases and J dropped 1; count of bases not matched to a gene: 5. CDR1 is SGHRS and CDR2 is YFSETQ in the germline V gene. The CDR3 spans 15 residues. CDR3 nucleotides: TGCGCCAGCAGCTCCCTCGGGACAGGGTCCTACGAGCAGTACTTC. Amino acids: CASSSLGTGSYEQYF.